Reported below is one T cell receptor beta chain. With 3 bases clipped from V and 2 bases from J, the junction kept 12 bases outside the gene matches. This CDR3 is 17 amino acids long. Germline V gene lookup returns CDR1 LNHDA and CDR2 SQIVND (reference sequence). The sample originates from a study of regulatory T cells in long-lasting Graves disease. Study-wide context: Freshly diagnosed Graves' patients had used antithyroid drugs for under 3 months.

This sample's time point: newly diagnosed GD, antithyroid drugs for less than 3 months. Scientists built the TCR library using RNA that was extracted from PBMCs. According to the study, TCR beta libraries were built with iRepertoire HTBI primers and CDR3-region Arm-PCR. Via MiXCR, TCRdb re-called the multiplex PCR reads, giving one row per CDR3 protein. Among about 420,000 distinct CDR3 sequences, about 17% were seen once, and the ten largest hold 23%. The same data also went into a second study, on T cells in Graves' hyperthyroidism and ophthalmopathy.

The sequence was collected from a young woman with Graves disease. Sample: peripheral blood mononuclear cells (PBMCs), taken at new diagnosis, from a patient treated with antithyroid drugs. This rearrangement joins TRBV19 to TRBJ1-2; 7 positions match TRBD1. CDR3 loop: CASSIRGQQSPNYGYTF. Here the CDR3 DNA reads TGTGCCAGTAGTATCAGGGGACAGCAATCCCCCAACTATGGCTACACCTTC.